Sequencing of this T cell receptor (beta chain) was carried out in a study of blood T cell repertoires in COVID-19. The V gene's germline CDR1 is MNHEY and CDR2 SMNVEV (reference sequence). J gave up 3 bases and V 5 bases, and 6 bases lay outside the gene matches. The CDR3 loop spans 15 amino acids. Data came from immunoSEQ multiplex PCR; TCRdb stores just in-frame clones and leaves some out. The sample lists 210,000 or so clones, 87% seen once, with around 12% in the top ten. Sequencing was done on a sample of peripheral blood. The chain uses TRBV27 and TRBJ1-5; TRBD1 matches 8 bases. This clonotype originated in a woman aged 18-29 years who had recovered from COVID-19. CDR3: CASSPRTGINQPQHF. DNA for the CDR3: TGTGCCAGCAGTCCAAGGACAGGGATCAATCAGCCCCAGCATTTT.